What follows are 31 T cell receptor beta chains derived from one specimen sequenced in a study of human thymus T cells. Resections obtained during corrective heart surgery supplied the thymus tissue. The protocol was immunoSEQ multiplex PCR, while the TCRdb copy is restricted to in-frame clones and leaves out a portion. The sample has fewer than 90,000 clones, approximately 97% seen once. The sequencing sample was made of thymus tissue. The source of these receptors is a boy under two years old with a congenital heart defect but otherwise immunologically healthy.

The rearrangement uses TRBV6-6 and TRBJ2-7; 13 nucleotides line up with TRBD2. Germline CDR1 reads MNHNY; CDR2 reads SVGAGI (reference sequence). The CDR3 contains 15 residues. The J segment lost 9 bases and the V segment lost 2 bases, leaving 7 bases of the junction unmatched. As DNA, the CDR3 is TGTGCCAGCAGTTACGGGACTAGCGGGACAGTGGTGCAGTACTTC. Its translation: CASSYGTSGTVVQYF.

CDR3 sequence reads: CASSPPRASGSYEQYF. The CDR3, as DNA: TGTGCCAGCTCACCACCGAGGGCTAGCGGGAGTTACGAGCAGTACTTC. This rearrangement joins TRBV18 to TRBJ2-7; 10 bases fit TRBD2. This CDR3 comprises 16 residues. V lost 0 bases to trimming and J lost 4 bases; unmatched junction nucleotides: 6. Germline V CDR1 and CDR2: KGHSH, LQKENI.

The rearrangement joins TRBV7-3 to TRBJ1-1; TRBD1 matches 7 bases. The CDR3 extends over 16 amino acids. The ends lost 1 base at V and 5 bases at J; junction bases unmatched: 10. Germline-derived CDR1 and CDR2 are SGHTA and FQGTGA. The DNA for the CDR3 is TGTGCCAGCAGCTTAAATCGCACAGGGGAGGTAACTGAAGCTTTCTTT. It specifies CASSLNRTGEVTEAFF.

V usage is TRBV4-1 and J usage is TRBJ1-2; TRBD1 might be the D (5 bases). The CDR3 contains 21 residues. V lost 0 bases and J 1 base, leaving 27 bases between the germline ends. Germline CDR1 MGHRA, CDR2 YSYEKL. CDR3 region: CASSQDFKRGPIHGINYGYTF. The CDR3 DNA is TGCGCCAGCAGCCAAGATTTTAAAAGGGGCCCGATACACGGAATTAACTATGGCTACACCTTC.

The chain uses TRBV11-3 and TRBJ2-3; the D gene could be TRBD1 or TRBD2 (6 bases each). The CDR3 contains 16 residues. Germline lookup yields CDR1 SGHNT and CDR2 YENEEA. V was shortened by 5 bases and J by 0 bases, with 15 bases between the two germline ends. CDR3 region: CASSARGQGSTDTQYF. CDR3 coding DNA: TGTGCCAGCAGCGCCCGGGGGCAGGGAAGCACAGATACGCAGTATTTT. Supplemented by reference TRBV11-3 and TRBJ2-3, the full variable domain reads EAGVVQSPRYKIIEKKQPVAFWCNPISGHNTLYWYLQNLGQGPELLIRYENEEAVDDSQLPKDRFSAERLKGVDSTLKIQPAELGDSAVYLCASSARGQGSTDTQYFGPGTRLTVL.

The rearrangement uses TRBV28 and TRBJ2-7; perhaps TRBD2 as D (6 bases). V was shortened by 10 bases and J by 0 bases, with 13 bases between the two germline ends. The CDR3 sequence is 13 residues long. Per germline, CDR1 MDHEN and CDR2 SYDVKM. The CDR3: CAIVSGLSYEQYF. DNA for the CDR3: TGTGCCATCGTTAGCGGTCTCTCCTACGAGCAGTACTTC.

The table lists this clone with a few counts. The gene calls are TRBV15 and TRBJ1-5, with D possibly matching TRBD1 (5 bases). The CDR3 is 15 amino acids. The ends were cut back, 5 bases at V and 6 bases at J, with 17 bases in the middle. Germline lookup yields CDR1 LNHNV and CDR2 YYDKDF (reference sequence). This CDR3 is CATSGSTGRSQPQHF. For the CDR3, the DNA is TGTGCCACCAGCGGATCTACAGGTAGAAGTCAGCCCCAGCATTTT. Full variable domain (remainder filled in from reference TRBV15 and TRBJ1-5): DAMVIQNPRYQVTQFGKPVTLSCSQTLNHNVMYWYQQKSSQAPKLLFHYYDKDFNNEADTPDNFQSRRPNTSFCFLDIRSPGLGDTAMYLCATSGSTGRSQPQHFGDGTRLSIL.

V usage is TRBV4-3 and J usage is TRBJ2-3; 13 bases map to TRBD2. This CDR3 spans 18 amino acids. J lost 4 bases, V lost 1 base, and 8 bases had no gene match. From germline, CDR1 is LGHNA and CDR2 YSLEER. CDR3 protein: CASSQGETSGGAADTQYF. CDR3 nucleotide sequence: TGCGCCAGCAGCCAAGGGGAAACTAGCGGGGGGGCGGCAGATACGCAGTATTTT.

The chain couples TRBV2 to TRBJ2-1, with 9 bases lining up with TRBD2. Losses at the gene ends were 6 bases for V and 3 bases for J; bases not matched to a gene: 9. This CDR3 region has 16 residues. CDR1 is SNHLY, CDR2 FYNNEI, per germline. The CDR3 spells CASSKDSGGLYNEQFF. CDR3 in DNA: TGTGCCAGCAGCAAAGATAGCGGGGGCCTCTACAATGAGCAGTTCTTC.

In its sample, this clone was seen once. The V and J genes are TRBV28 and TRBJ2-2, with a possible D match to TRBD1 (6 bases). This CDR3 contains 18 residues. Germline V gene sequence: CDR1 MDHEN, CDR2 SYDVKM. Trimming removed 4 bases at V and 0 bases at J, with 18 bases between. The CDR3 DNA is TGTGCCAGCAGTTGGAACCAGGGGCAGTTTGCGAACACCGGGGAGCTGTTTTTT. This gives the protein CASSWNQGQFANTGELFF.

As concerns this clone: An end of the junction does not agree with germline; a read error may underlie this. This sample also contains other DNA sequences that code for the same CDR3. The chain employs TRBV12-5 and TRBJ1-5; unclear D gene. Germline V gene sequence: CDR1 LGHNT, CDR2 FRNRAP. This CDR3 comprises 20 residues. CDR3 sequence: CASGLENPRSGQPSNQPQHF. CDR3 nucleotide sequence: TGTGCTAGCGGTTTGGAAAACCCACGGTCCGGCCAACCGAGCAATCAGCCCCAGCATTTT.

This chain links TRBV15 with TRBJ2-7; 11 bases agree with TRBD1. Germline-derived CDR1 and CDR2 are LNHNV and YYDKDF (reference sequence). V was clipped by 1 base and J by 3 bases; unmatched bases: 8. The CDR3 contains 17 residues. CDR3 nucleotides: TGTGCCACCAGCAGAGCAAGGGGACAGGGGGTGTTCTACGAGCAGTACTTC. Translation: CATSRARGQGVFYEQYF.

The V call is TRBV19, the J call TRBJ1-6; the match to TRBD1 covers 7 bases. The CDR3 runs 16 residues. The V gene end was trimmed by 5 bases and the J gene end by 2 bases; junction bases not matched to a gene: 6. CDR1 is LNHDA and CDR2 is SQIVND in the germline V gene (reference sequence). CDR3 region: CASSAQGYPYNSPLHF. The CDR3 DNA follows: TGTGCCAGTAGTGCACAGGGGTATCCCTATAATTCACCCCTCCACTTT.

This chain uses TRBV2 with TRBJ2-7; D ambiguous. This CDR3 spans 15 amino acids. In germline, CDR1 is SNHLY, CDR2 FYNNEI. The V and J ends lost 1 base and 1 base respectively, with 11 bases between them. The CDR3 coding sequence is TGTGCCAGCAGTGAAGGTCGGGCAGGTTCCTACGAGCAGTACTTC. Amino acids: CASSEGRAGSYEQYF.

The chain employs TRBV5-1 and TRBJ1-3; D possibly corresponds to TRBD1 (5 bases). CDR3 length: 18 amino acids. The germline V gene encodes CDR1 SGHRS and CDR2 YFSETQ. Trimming pared 4 bases from V and 2 bases from J, leaving 22 bases between. CDR3 DNA: TGCGCCAGCAGCGTAACCCCGGGACTACACCCTCCTGGAAACACCATATATTTT. This sequence encodes CASSVTPGLHPPGNTIYF.

This chain connects TRBV2 to TRBJ1-2; 8 nucleotides agree with TRBD1. The CDR3 has 15 residues. V shed 8 bases and J 8 bases; nucleotides not matched to a gene: 16. Germline V gives CDR1 SNHLY, CDR2 FYNNEI. The CDR3 bases are TGTGCCAGCCTGCGCCAGGACAGGGAGAGAGTCGGCTACACCTTC. Translating gives CASLRQDRERVGYTF.

The chain is built from TRBV15 and TRBJ2-7, with TRBD1 matching 8 bases. The CDR3 sequence is 13 residues long. Trimming at V came to 6 bases and at J to 4 bases, leaving 5 bases not matched to a gene. The V gene's germline CDR1 is LNHNV and CDR2 YYDKDF (reference sequence). The CDR3 loop reads CATRRDRFYEQYF. The DNA of the CDR3 is TGTGCCACCAGAAGGGACAGGTTTTACGAGCAGTACTTC.

A single count supports this clone. The gene calls are TRBV11-3 and TRBJ1-4; no clear D gene. The CDR3 totals 16 residues. The V and J ends lost 3 bases and 0 bases respectively, with 11 bases between them. CDR1 SGHNT and CDR2 YENEEA come from the germline V gene. The CDR3 sequence: CASSFSGRSTNEKLFF. DNA for the CDR3: TGTGCCAGCAGCTTCTCCGGACGGTCAACTAATGAAAAACTGTTTTTT. The whole variable domain, filled in from reference TRBV11-3 and TRBJ1-4, reads EAGVVQSPRYKIIEKKQPVAFWCNPISGHNTLYWYLQNLGQGPELLIRYENEEAVDDSQLPKDRFSAERLKGVDSTLKIQPAELGDSAVYLCASSFSGRSTNEKLFFGSGTQLSVL.

This clone was picked up one time. This chain's CDR3 is CASSLDRTYNEQFF. The DNA of the CDR3 is TGTGCCAGCAGCTTAGACCGAACCTACAATGAGCAGTTCTTC. The chain uses TRBV7-2 and TRBJ2-1; D gene uncertain. The V end lost 1 base, the J end lost 2 bases, and 6 bases lay between the germline ends. The CDR3 sequence is 14 residues long. Germline lookup yields CDR1 SGHTA and CDR2 FQGNSA.

This chain connects TRBV27 to TRBJ2-7, with D perhaps TRBD1 or TRBD2 (5 bases each). V was clipped by 0 bases and J by 2 bases, with 14 bases between them. The CDR3 spans 16 residues. The germline V gene encodes CDR1 MNHEY and CDR2 SMNVEV (reference sequence). The CDR3 loop reads CASSLSSRDRTYEQYF. The CDR3 DNA follows: TGTGCCAGCAGTTTATCTTCCCGGGACCGCACCTACGAGCAGTACTTC.

The V call is TRBV15, the J call TRBJ1-5; 9 bases are shared with TRBD1. CDR3 size: 17 residues. After removal of 0 bases from V and 5 bases from J, the junction contained 8 bases not matched to a gene. The germline V gene encodes CDR1 LNHNV and CDR2 YYDKDF (reference sequence). In nucleotides, the CDR3 is TGTGCCACCAGCAGAGATTTAAAGGGGGACAGGGATCAGCCCCAGCATTTT. Its translation: CATSRDLKGDRDQPQHF.

The chain has TRBV28 and TRBJ1-5; a possible D gene is TRBD1 (5 bases). Between the trimmed V and J ends, which lost 6 bases and 4 bases, there was a span of 34 bases. The CDR3 runs 21 residues. Germline V CDR1 and CDR2: MDHEN, SYDVKM. The CDR3 reads CASSPNQVEGSGPPLNQPQHF. The CDR3 bases are TGTGCCAGCAGCCCAAATCAGGTAGAGGGGAGTGGCCCCCCCTTAAATCAGCCCCAGCATTTT. The full variable domain, with the rest looked up from reference TRBV28 and TRBJ1-5, is DVKVTQSSRYLVKRTGEKVFLECVQDMDHENMFWYRQDPGLGLRLIYFSYDVKMKEKGDIPEGYSVSREKKERFSLILESASTNQTSMYLCASSPNQVEGSGPPLNQPQHFGDGTRLSIL.

The genes are TRBV15 and TRBJ2-7, with TRBD1 as a possible D gene (6 bases). In germline, CDR1 is LNHNV, CDR2 YYDKDF (reference sequence). Between the trimmed V and J ends, which lost 2 bases and 5 bases, there was a span of 10 bases. This CDR3 is built from 13 residues. CDR3 DNA: TGTGCCACCAGCAGACTTCAGGGGCACGAGCAGTACTTC. Translation: CATSRLQGHEQYF.

The CDR3 here is CASSSEREWGQETQYF. The CDR3 DNA reads as TGTGCCAGCAGTTCCGAGCGGGAGTGGGGGCAAGAGACCCAGTACTTC. J is TRBJ2-5 and V is TRBV6-5, with 8 bases identical to TRBD2. The CDR3 runs to 16 residues. Trimming took 4 bases from V and 2 from J; bases not matched to a gene: 9. Germline assignment: CDR1 MNHEY and CDR2 SVGAGI.

The CDR3 nucleotides read TGTGCCAGCAGTGAAGCGTTTCACCGTCCCACCGGGGAGCTGTTTTTT. Its protein is CASSEAFHRPTGELFF. The chain employs TRBV6-1 and TRBJ2-2; D unresolved. Germline V gene data show CDR1 as MNHNS and CDR2 as SASEGT. This CDR3 has 16 residues. V was clipped by 0 bases and J by 4 bases, with 12 bases between them.

The V and J genes are TRBV11-3 and TRBJ2-4; either TRBD1 or TRBD2 may supply D (5 bases each). The ends were cut back, 4 bases at V and 9 bases at J, with 22 bases in the middle. Per germline, CDR1 SGHNT and CDR2 YENEEA. The CDR3 extends over 16 amino acids. The CDR3 loop reads CASSWGNRTSAGIQYF. The CDR3 nucleotides read TGTGCCAGCAGCTGGGGGAATAGGACCAGCGCTGGCATTCAGTACTTC.

The chain carries TRBV13 and TRBJ2-1; the match to TRBD2 covers 10 bases. With V trimmed by 1 base and J by 0 bases, 9 bases remained unmatched. The CDR3 has 19 amino acids. CDR1 is PRHDT, CDR2 FYEKMQ, per germline (reference sequence). CDR3 protein: CASSLEGLAGASSYNEQFF. The CDR3 region has the DNA TGTGCCAGCAGCTTAGAGGGGCTAGCGGGGGCGAGCTCCTACAATGAGCAGTTCTTC.

The chain recombines TRBV14 with TRBJ1-3; possible D gene TRBD1, 6 bases. CDR3 length: 15 residues. In germline, CDR1 is SGHDN, CDR2 FVKESK. Trimming shortened V by 7 bases and J by 0 bases, and 13 bases separated the two germline ends. The CDR3 DNA reads TGTGCCAGCACAGGACAGACCTCCTCTGGAAACACCATATATTTT. This translates into CASTGQTSSGNTIYF. Using reference TRBV14 and TRBJ1-3 for the parts outside the CDR3, the full variable domain is EAGVTQFPSHSVIEKGQTVTLRCDPISGHDNLYWYRRVMGKEIKFLLHFVKESKQDESGMPNNRFLAERTGGTYSTLKVQPAELEDSGVYFCASTGQTSSGNTIYFGEGSWLTVV.

The chain carries TRBV12-5 and TRBJ1-5; no firm D call. V lost 3 bases and J lost 7, with 7 bases in between. This CDR3 spans 12 amino acids. Per germline, CDR1 LGHNT and CDR2 FRNRAP. The CDR3 coding sequence is TGTGCTAGTGGTTTTGGTCCCCAGCCCCAGCATTTT. Its protein product is CASGFGPQPQHF.

V and J are TRBV14 and TRBJ2-7; 13 bases are shared with TRBD2. Germline V gives CDR1 SGHDN, CDR2 FVKESK. The CDR3 totals 17 residues. V was clipped by 3 bases and J by 1 base; unmatched bases: 6. DNA of the CDR3: TGTGCCAGCAGCCAGGGACTAGCGGGACCCCTATCCTACGAGCAGTACTTC. Its protein is CASSQGLAGPLSYEQYF.

The chain couples TRBV7-2 to TRBJ2-1; the match to TRBD2 covers 8 bases. The germline V gene encodes CDR1 SGHTA and CDR2 FQGNSA. Trimming took 4 bases from V and 4 from J; bases not matched to a gene: 15. The CDR3 totals 18 residues. The CDR3 protein is CASSSSSGGPEPYNEQFF. As DNA, the CDR3 is TGTGCCAGCAGCTCATCCTCGGGGGGGCCCGAACCATACAATGAGCAGTTCTTC.